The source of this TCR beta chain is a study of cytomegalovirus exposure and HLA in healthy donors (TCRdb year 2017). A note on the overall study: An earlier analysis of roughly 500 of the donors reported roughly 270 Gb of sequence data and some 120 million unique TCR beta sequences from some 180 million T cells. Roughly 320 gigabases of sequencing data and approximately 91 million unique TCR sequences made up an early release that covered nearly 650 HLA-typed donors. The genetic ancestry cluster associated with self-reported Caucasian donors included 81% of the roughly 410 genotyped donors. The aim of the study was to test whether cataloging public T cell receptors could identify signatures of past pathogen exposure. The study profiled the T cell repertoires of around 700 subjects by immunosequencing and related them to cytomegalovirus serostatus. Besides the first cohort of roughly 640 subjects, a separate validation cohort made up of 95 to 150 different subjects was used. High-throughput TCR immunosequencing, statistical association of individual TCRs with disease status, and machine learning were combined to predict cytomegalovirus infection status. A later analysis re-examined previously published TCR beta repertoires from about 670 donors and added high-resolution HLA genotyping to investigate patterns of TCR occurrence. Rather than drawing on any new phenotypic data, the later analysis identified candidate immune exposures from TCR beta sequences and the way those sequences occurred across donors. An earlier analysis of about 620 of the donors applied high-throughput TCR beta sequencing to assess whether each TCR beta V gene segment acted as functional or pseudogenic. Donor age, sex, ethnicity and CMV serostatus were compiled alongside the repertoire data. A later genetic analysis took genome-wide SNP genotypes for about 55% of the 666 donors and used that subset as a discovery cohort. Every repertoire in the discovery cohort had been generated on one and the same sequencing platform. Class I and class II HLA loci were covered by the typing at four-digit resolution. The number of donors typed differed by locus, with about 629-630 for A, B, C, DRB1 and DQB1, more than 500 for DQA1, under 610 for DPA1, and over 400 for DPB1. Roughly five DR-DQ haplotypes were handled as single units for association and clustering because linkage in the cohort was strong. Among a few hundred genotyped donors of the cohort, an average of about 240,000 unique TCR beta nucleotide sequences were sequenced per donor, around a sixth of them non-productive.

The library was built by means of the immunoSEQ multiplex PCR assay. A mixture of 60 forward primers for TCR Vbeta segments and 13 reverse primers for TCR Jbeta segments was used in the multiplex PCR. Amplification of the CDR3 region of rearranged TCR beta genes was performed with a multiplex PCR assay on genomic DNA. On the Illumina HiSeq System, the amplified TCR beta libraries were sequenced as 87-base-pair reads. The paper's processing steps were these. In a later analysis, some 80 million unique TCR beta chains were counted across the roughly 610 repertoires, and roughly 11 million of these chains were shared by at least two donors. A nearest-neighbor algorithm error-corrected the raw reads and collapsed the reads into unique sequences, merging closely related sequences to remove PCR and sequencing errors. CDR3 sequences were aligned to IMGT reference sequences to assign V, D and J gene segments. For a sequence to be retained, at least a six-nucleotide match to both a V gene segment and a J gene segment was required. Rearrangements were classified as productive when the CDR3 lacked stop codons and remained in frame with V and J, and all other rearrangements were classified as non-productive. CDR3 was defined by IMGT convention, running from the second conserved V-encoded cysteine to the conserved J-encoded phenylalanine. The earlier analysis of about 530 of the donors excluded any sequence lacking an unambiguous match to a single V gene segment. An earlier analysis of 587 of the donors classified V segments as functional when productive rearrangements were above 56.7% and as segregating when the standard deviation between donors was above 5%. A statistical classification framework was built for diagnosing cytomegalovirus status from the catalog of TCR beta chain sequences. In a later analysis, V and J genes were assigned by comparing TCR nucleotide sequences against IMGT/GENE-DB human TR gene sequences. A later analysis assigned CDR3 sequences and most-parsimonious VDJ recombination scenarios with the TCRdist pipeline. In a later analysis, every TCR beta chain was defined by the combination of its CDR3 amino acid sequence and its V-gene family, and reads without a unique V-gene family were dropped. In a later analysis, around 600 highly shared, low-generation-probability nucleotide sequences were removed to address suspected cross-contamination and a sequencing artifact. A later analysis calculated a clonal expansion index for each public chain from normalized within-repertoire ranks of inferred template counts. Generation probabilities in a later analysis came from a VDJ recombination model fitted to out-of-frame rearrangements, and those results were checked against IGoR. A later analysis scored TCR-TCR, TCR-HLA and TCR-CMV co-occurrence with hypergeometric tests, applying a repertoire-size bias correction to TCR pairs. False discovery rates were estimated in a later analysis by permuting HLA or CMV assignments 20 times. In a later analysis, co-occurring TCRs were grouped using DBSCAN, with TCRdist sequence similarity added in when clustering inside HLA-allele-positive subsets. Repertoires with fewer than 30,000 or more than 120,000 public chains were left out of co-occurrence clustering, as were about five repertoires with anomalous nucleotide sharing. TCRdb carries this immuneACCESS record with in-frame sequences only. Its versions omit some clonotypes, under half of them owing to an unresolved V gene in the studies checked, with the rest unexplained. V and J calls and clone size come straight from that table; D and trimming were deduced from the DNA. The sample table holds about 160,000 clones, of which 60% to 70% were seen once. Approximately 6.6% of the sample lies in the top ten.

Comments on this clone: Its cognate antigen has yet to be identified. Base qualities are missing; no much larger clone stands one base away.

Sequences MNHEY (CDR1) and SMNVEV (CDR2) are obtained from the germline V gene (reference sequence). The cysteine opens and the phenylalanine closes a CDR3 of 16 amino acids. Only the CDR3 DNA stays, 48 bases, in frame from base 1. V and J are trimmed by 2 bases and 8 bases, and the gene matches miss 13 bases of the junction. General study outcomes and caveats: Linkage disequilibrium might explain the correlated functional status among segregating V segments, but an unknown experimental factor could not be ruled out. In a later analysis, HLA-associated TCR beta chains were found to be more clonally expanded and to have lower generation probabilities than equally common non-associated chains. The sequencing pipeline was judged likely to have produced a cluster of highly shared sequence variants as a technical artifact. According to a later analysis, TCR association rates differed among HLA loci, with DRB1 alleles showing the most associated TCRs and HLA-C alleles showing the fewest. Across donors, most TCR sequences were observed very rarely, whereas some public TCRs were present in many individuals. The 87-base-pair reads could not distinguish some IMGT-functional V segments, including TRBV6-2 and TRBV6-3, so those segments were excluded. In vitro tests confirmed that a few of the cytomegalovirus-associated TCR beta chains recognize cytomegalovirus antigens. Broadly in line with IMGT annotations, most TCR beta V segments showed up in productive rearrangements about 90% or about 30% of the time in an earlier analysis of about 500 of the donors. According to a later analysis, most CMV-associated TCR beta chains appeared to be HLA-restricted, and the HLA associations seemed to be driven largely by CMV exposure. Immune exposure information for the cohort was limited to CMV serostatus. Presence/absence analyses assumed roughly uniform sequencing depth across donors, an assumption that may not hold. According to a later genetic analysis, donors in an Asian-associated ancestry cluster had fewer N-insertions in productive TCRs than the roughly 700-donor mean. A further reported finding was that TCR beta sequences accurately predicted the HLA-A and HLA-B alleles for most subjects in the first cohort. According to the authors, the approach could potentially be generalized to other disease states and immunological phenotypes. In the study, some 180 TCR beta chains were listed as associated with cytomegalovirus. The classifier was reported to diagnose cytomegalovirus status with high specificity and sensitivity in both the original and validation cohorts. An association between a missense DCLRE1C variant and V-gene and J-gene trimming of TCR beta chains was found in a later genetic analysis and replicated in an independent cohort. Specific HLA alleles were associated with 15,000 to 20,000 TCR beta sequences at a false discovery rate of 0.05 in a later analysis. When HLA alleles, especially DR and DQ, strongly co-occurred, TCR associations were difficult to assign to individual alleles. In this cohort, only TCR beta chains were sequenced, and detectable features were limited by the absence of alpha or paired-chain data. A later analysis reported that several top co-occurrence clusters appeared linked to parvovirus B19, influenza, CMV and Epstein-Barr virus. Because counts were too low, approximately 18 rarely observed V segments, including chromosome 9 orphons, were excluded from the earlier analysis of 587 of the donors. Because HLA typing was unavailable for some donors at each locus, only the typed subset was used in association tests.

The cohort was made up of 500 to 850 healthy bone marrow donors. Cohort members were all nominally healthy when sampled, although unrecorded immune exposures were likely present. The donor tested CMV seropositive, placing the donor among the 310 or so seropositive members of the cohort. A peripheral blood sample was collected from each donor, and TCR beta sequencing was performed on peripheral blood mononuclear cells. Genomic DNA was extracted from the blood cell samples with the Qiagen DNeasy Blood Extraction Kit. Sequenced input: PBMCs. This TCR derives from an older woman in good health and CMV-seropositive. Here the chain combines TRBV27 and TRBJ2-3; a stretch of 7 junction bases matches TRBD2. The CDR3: CASSLAQESGMGTQYF. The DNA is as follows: TGTGCCAGCAGTTTAGCCCAAGAAAGCGGGATGGGTACGCAGTATTTT.